These T cell receptor beta chains were read from a single sample in a study of T cell responses to AZD1222 COVID-19 vaccine. Repertoires were generated with immunoSEQ multiplex PCR, while TCRdb's copy carries only in-frame clones and drops some. The table lists some 64,000 clones, roughly 84% of them singletons. The sequenced sample was peripheral blood, obtained on day 0 of AZD1222 vaccination. The receptors were sampled from an adult in good health. Both conserved end residues are part of each CDR3.

>TRBV5-1
CASSLGVPTYYGYTF
>TRBV15
CATSRGHLLARGTEAFF
>TRBV28
CASSTYDATEAFF
>TRBV6-6
CASTPTGGETQYF
>TRBV5-1
CASSRSQDIEKLFF
>TRBV2
CASSERQVAYNEQFF
>TRBV5-4
CASSTFGSMNTEAFF
>TRBV27
CASSFHGTGDSGANVLTF
>TRBV18
CASSPPAGDRHEQFF
>TRBV3-1/TRBV3-2
CASSHKGGAMTEAFF
>TRBV19
CASSWTGARANYGYTF
>TRBV7-8
CASTRQLQPYNEQFF
>TRBV18
CASSPPAGTTEAFF
>TRBV11-2
CASSFRRTGSYEQYF
>TRBV7-2
CASSQRGSDRETQYF
>TRBV5-5
CASSLATGHYEQYF
>TRBV7-2
CASSPPWGTGSYEQYF
>TRBV4-2
CASSPYNSYEQYF
>TRBV5-1
CASVEGDPGTDTQYF
>TRBV18
CASSPRLYEQYF
>TRBV11-2
CASSLGGGLNQPQHF
>TRBV11-2
CASSLDLGVSASPLHF
>TRBV5-5
CASSLVADTQYF
>TRBV27
CASSFAGGEAFF
>TRBV28
CASSLNGGPFAYGYTF
>TRBV7-2
CASSPPGTSGGKTQYF
>TRBV30
CAWTGDWREAFF
>TRBV11-2
CASSLGSGGQAYGYTF
>TRBV9
CASSRHEGNNEQFF
>TRBV27
CASSSSREGDLEAFF
>TRBV4-3
CASSQSWLGENIQYF
>TRBV10-1
CASSESREVARDPDTQYF
>TRBV15
CATSGQSHAEAFF
>TRBV5-1
CASSLVAGRGLANTIYF
>TRBV4-2
CASSQEGIAGPTFF
>TRBV19
CASITSVGQGAINQPQHF
>TRBV4-1
CASSQGQLSNQPQHF
>TRBV9
CASSVNLGATNEKLFF
>TRBV5-5
CASSFWPGGYTF
>TRBV28
CASSPLAGVYEQYF
>TRBV11-2
CASSLVQGLPYNEQFF
>TRBV2
CASIGTGDGYTF
>TRBV7-2
CASSSGGRDNQPQHF
>TRBV11-3
CASSFSLNTEAFF
>TRBV6-6
CASSHRQGGTAIYF
>TRBV19
CATRGQGDPGELFF
>TRBV6-1
CASSDQTGNYEQYF
>TRBV11-2
CASSLPWGGRGGYTF
>TRBV19
CASTLQGATTYGYTF
>TRBV19
CASSIEYYGYTF
>TRBV2
CASSEMGGGYTF
>TRBV6-5
CASSYDRLSYEQYF
>TRBV20-1
CSARDGREAFF
>TRBV4-1
CASSQDGRVHGYTF
>TRBV7-9
CASSFYPSYRYEQYF
>TRBV30
CAWRWTAATNEKLFF
>TRBV6-2/TRBV6-3
CASSNEGWGEKLFF